This entry describes one T cell receptor beta chain. The data were taken from a study of PD-L1 blockade in urothelial cancer. Study context: The median T cell count in blood samples was about 140,000.

V lost 5 bases and J lost 10, with 17 bases in between. CDR3 length: 13 residues. Per germline, CDR1 MNHEY and CDR2 SVGAGI. The method was immunoSEQ multiplex PCR; TCRdb's version includes in-frame clones alone and lacks a portion of them. The table records around 50,000 clones, 88% of them present only once. Time point meaning: peripheral blood 6 weeks after treatment start. The receptor was derived from a man in his 60s with urothelial cancer. The specimen was PBMCs, collected around atezolizumab (anti-PD-L1) treatment. The chain has TRBV6-5 and TRBJ2-5, with TRBD2 as a possible D gene (6 bases). CDR3: CASSRDSRSGQYF. CDR3 nucleotide sequence: TGTGCCAGCAGTCGGGACTCCCGGTCGGGCCAGTACTTC.